The 29 T cell receptor beta chains listed next were all sequenced from one sample in a study of T cells after yellow fever vaccination (dated by TCRdb to between 2018 and 2021). Library preparation used 5' RACE. The sequencer was an Illumina HiSeq 2500. TCRdb trimmed public reads at Q25 via fastp, called clones via MiXCR and kept in-frame beta chains. Each entry merges the rows of one CDR3 protein and shows their most common DNA and genes. In all, the sample holds over 110,000 distinct CDR3 sequences, and roughly 8.2% of those were seen once. Jointly, the top ten make up about 0.73% of the sample. Per the publication, the treatment or condition label means: live attenuated yellow fever vaccine strain. Source: CD4+ T cells sorted from PBMCs, taken 5 days after the yellow fever booster vaccination. The receptors were gathered from a man between 25 and 39 years old who received the YFV17D yellow fever vaccine.

This clonotype was recorded many times. The chain couples TRBV12-3 or TRBV12-4 to TRBJ2-1, with 12 bases matching TRBD2. With 6 bases clipped from V and 2 bases from J, the junction kept 2 bases outside the gene matches. The length of the CDR3 is 15 residues. The CDR3 spells CASRTSGRTYNEQFF. CDR3 sequence (DNA): TGTGCCAGCAGAACTAGCGGGAGGACCTACAATGAGCAGTTCTTC.

In this sample, this clonotype turned up many times. The gene calls are TRBV7-2 and TRBJ2-7; D is undetermined. The CDR3 has 12 residues. Germline V lookup: CDR1 SGHTA, CDR2 FQGNSA. V shed 2 bases and J shed 4 bases, with 6 bases lying between them. The CDR3 nucleotides read TGTGCCAGCAGCTTAAGTGGGTACGAGCAGTACTTC. It encodes CASSLSGYEQYF.

This clonotype has at least ten counts. This chain connects TRBV28 to TRBJ1-2; D possibly corresponds to TRBD1 (5 bases). V was trimmed by 7 bases and J by 4 bases, leaving 13 bases between them. Germline V gene lookup returns CDR1 MDHEN and CDR2 SYDVKM. CDR3 length equals 13 residues. The CDR3 sequence: CASISDSSYGYTF. In nucleotides, the CDR3 is TGTGCCAGCATCTCCGACAGTTCCTATGGCTACACCTTC.

This clonotype was observed at least ten times. The chain combines TRBV5-1 with TRBJ2-5; 7 bases agree with TRBD1. After removal of 3 bases from V and 2 bases from J, the junction contained 4 bases not matched to a gene. Germline V gene data show CDR1 as SGHRS and CDR2 as YFSETQ. The CDR3 is 14 amino acids. DNA of the CDR3: TGCGCCAGCAGCTGGGGACAGACGCAAGAGACCCAGTACTTC. Its translation: CASSWGQTQETQYF.

Note on this clonotype: Being one base from a much bigger clone, this may be a read error. The rearrangement uses TRBV6-1 and TRBJ2-5; TRBD1 might be the D (5 bases). This CDR3 comprises 13 residues. Germline CDR1 and CDR2: MNHNS and SASEGT. V was shortened by 8 bases and J by 2 bases, with 12 bases between the two germline ends. The CDR3 sequence is CASALRQQETQYF. The CDR3 DNA reads as TGTGCCAGCGCCCTTCGACAGCAAGAGACCCAGTACTTC.

This clonotype has a count of ten or more. The genes are TRBV5-1 and TRBJ2-2; a weak D match, TRBD1 (5 bases). In germline, CDR1 is SGHRS, CDR2 YFSETQ. The CDR3 runs 13 residues. V was trimmed by 8 bases and J by 4 bases, leaving 12 bases between them. The CDR3 here is CASQGALTGELFF. CDR3 DNA: TGCGCCAGTCAAGGGGCCCTCACCGGGGAGCTGTTTTTT.

Concerning this clonotype itself: A single base separates this from a much larger clone, so it may be a read error. V gene TRBV28 combines with J gene TRBJ2-7; D tentatively reads TRBD1 or TRBD2 (5 bases each). CDR1 and CDR2 from the germline V gene are MDHEN and SYDVKM. CDR3 length: 12 amino acids. With 10 bases removed from V and 3 bases from J, the gap between germline ends came to 13 bases. In nucleotides, the CDR3 is TGTGCCACCACCGCAGGGAGCTACGAGCAGTACTTC. Its translation: CATTAGSYEQYF. Combining the CDR3 with reference TRBV28 and TRBJ2-7 gives the whole variable domain DVKVTQSSRYLVKRTGEKVFLECVQDMDHENMFWYRQDPGLGLRLIYFSYDVKMKEKGDIPEGYSVSREKKERFSLILESASTNQTSMYLCATTAGSYEQYFGPGTRLTVT.

This clonotype was counted only a few times. J is TRBJ1-1 and V is TRBV28; D gene uncertain. V was pared by 6 bases and J by 0 bases, with 17 bases between. There are 16 residues in the CDR3. From germline, CDR1 is MDHEN and CDR2 SYDVKM. CDR3 DNA sequence: TGTGCCAGCAGGGTCGGTGGAGGACTACTGAACACTGAAGCTTTCTTT. Encoded protein: CASRVGGGLLNTEAFF.

This clonotype was recorded at least ten times. J is TRBJ2-3 and V is TRBV7-2; D possibly corresponds to TRBD2 (5 bases). CDR1 SGHTA and CDR2 FQGNSA come from the germline V gene. There are 13 residues in the CDR3. Trimming removed 5 bases from V and 2 bases from J, with 8 bases in between. The CDR3, as DNA: TGTGCCAGCAGCCCGGACTTCACAGATACGCAGTATTTT. Its translation is CASSPDFTDTQYF.

The sample holds many counts of this clonotype. The gene calls are TRBV6-5 and TRBJ2-7, with D tentatively TRBD1 (6 bases). The CDR3 runs 14 residues. V was trimmed by 7 bases and J by 5 bases, leaving 18 bases between them. Per germline, CDR1 MNHEY and CDR2 SVGAGI. CDR3 sequence: CASMRTGFVNEQYF. Here the CDR3 DNA reads TGTGCCAGCATGCGTACAGGGTTCGTAAACGAGCAGTACTTC.

This clonotype came up many times. One end of the junction fails to match germline, which may point to a read error. CDR3 nucleotide sequence: TGTGCCAGCAGCTTCCGTGAACGACTAGCAAGGATTTTT. This codes for CASSFRERLARIF. The rearrangement uses TRBV5-6 and TRBJ2-3, with 7 bases identical to TRBD2. The germline gives CDR1 SGHDT, CDR2 YYEEEE. The length of the CDR3 is 13 residues.

This clonotype was recorded at least ten times. This chain connects TRBV5-1 to TRBJ2-5; D is undetermined. CDR1 and CDR2 (germline): SGHRS, YFSETQ. The CDR3 runs 12 residues. The V end lost 4 bases, the J end lost 5 bases, and 9 bases lay between the germline ends. The CDR3 protein is CASSPVTETQYF. For the CDR3, the DNA is TGCGCCAGCAGCCCTGTAACGGAGACCCAGTACTTC.

This clonotype was seen many times. This chain links TRBV7-2 with TRBJ2-7; weak D call: TRBD2 (5 bases). Looked up from germline, CDR1 is SGHTA and CDR2 is FQGNSA. Deletions cut 4 bases from V and 2 bases from J, with 15 bases between. The CDR3 is 15 amino acids. The CDR3 here is CASSSTPAVAYEQYF. The CDR3, as DNA: TGTGCCAGCAGCTCAACCCCAGCGGTTGCCTACGAGCAGTACTTC. The full variable domain, rest sourced from reference TRBV7-2 and TRBJ2-7, is GAGVSQSPSNKVTEKGKDVELRCDPISGHTALYWYRQSLGQGLEFLIYFQGNSAPDKSGLPSDRFSAERTGGSVSTLTIQRTQQEDSAVYLCASSSTPAVAYEQYFGPGTRLTVT.

This clonotype was observed many times. V and J are TRBV21-1 and TRBJ2-4; TRBD1, the table's D call, lacks a check against the DNA. TRBV21-1 is listed as a pseudogene. The CDR3 consists of 14 residues. The CDR3 loop is CASSETGGRNIQYF. The CDR3 DNA sequence: TGTGCCAGCAGCGAAACTGGGGGCAGGAACATTCAGTACTTC.

This clonotype was found many times. The chain couples TRBV28 to TRBJ2-3, with TRBD1 matching 8 bases. Germline V gene data show CDR1 as MDHEN and CDR2 as SYDVKM. The CDR3 has 15 residues. Trimming removed 7 bases from V and 2 bases from J; junction bases left unmatched: 8. The CDR3: CASTSGQGYTDTQYF. The CDR3 DNA reads as TGTGCCAGCACCTCCGGACAGGGCTACACAGATACGCAGTATTTT.

This clonotype has a count of ten or more. The rearrangement links TRBV4-1 to TRBJ2-1; D may match TRBD1 or TRBD2 (5 bases each). The CDR3 length is 15 residues. V was pared by 4 bases and J by 7 bases, with 17 bases between. Germline V CDR1 and CDR2: MGHRA, YSYEKL. CDR3 protein: CASSPRDGLRNEQFF. The CDR3 DNA is TGCGCCAGCAGCCCAAGGGACGGACTCCGGAATGAGCAGTTCTTC.

At least ten counts were recorded for this clonotype. Here the CDR3 reads CASSQPRRLYEQYF. Here the CDR3 DNA reads TGCGCCAGCAGCCAACCAAGACGGCTCTACGAGCAGTACTTC. V and J are TRBV4-1 and TRBJ2-7; D gene uncertain. Trimming removed 2 bases at V and 3 bases at J, with 11 bases between. There are 14 residues in the CDR3. The germline CDR1 and CDR2 sequences are MGHRA and YSYEKL.

This clonotype was detected ten times or more. V is TRBV10-3 and J is TRBJ2-1, with 7 nucleotides matching TRBD1. Per germline, CDR1 ENHRY and CDR2 SYGVKD. The trim removed 4 bases at V and 13 bases at J, leaving 4 bases unmatched. The CDR3 is made up of 11 amino acids. The DNA for the CDR3 is TGTGCCATCAGTGCTGACAGGGTACAGTTCTTC. Its translation is CAISADRVQFF.

CDR3 coding DNA: TGCGCCAGCAGCTTGGCTGTGGGGGGCTCTTCCTACGAGCAGTACTTC. As protein: CASSLAVGGSSYEQYF. The chain carries TRBV5-1 and TRBJ2-7, with D perhaps matching TRBD1 or TRBD2 (6 bases each). V was pared by 0 bases and J by 1 base, with 14 bases between. The CDR3 is made up of 16 amino acids. The germline V gene has CDR1 SGHRS and CDR2 YFSETQ.

This clonotype was detected many times. This chain links TRBV10-2 with TRBJ2-3; perhaps TRBD2 as D (5 bases). The CDR3 runs 17 residues. In germline, CDR1 is WSHSY, CDR2 SAAADI. Trimming pared 8 bases from V and 3 bases from J, leaving 24 bases between. The CDR3 is CASGASSRVIRTDTQYF. The CDR3 DNA is TGCGCCAGCGGTGCCAGTTCGAGGGTTATTAGGACAGATACGCAGTATTTT.

Ten or more counts support this clonotype. The rearrangement uses TRBV7-9 and TRBJ1-3; D is possibly TRBD1 (6 bases). Germline lookup yields CDR1 SEHNR and CDR2 FQNEAQ (reference sequence). V was shortened by 5 bases and J by 3 bases, with 11 bases between the two germline ends. The CDR3 extends over 14 amino acids. CDR3 in DNA: TGTGCCAGCAGCACCACAGGGCTTGGAAACACCATATATTTT. It yields the protein CASSTTGLGNTIYF.

This clonotype was picked up many times. This chain links TRBV12-3 or TRBV12-4 with TRBJ2-3; D uncertain. The germline V and J ends were trimmed by 5 bases and 2 bases, with 8 bases remaining between them. The CDR3 contains 13 residues. The CDR3 loop is CASSMVYTDTQYF. The CDR3, as DNA: TGTGCCAGCAGTATGGTTTACACAGATACGCAGTATTTT.

As regards this clonotype: This may be a read error: a much more frequent sequence differs by one nucleotide. The rearrangement uses TRBV14 and TRBJ2-1; a weak D match, TRBD1 (6 bases). The germline V gene has CDR1 SGHDN and CDR2 FVKESK. CDR3 size: 15 residues. CDR3 amino acids: CASNQLGQGNNEQFF. The DNA for the CDR3 is TGTGCCAGCAACCAATTAGGCCAGGGGAACAATGAGCAGTTCTTC.

The gene calls are TRBV5-1 and TRBJ2-7, with 10 bases matching TRBD1. The J segment lost 5 bases and the V segment lost 0 bases, leaving 5 bases of the junction unmatched. The V gene's germline CDR1 is SGHRS and CDR2 YFSETQ. The CDR3 has 15 residues. The CDR3 protein is CASSLGGTGDHEQYF. The DNA for the CDR3 is TGCGCCAGCAGCTTGGGAGGGACAGGGGACCACGAGCAGTACTTC.

This clonotype has at least ten counts. The rearrangement links TRBV7-6 to TRBJ2-1; D is uncertain. The germline V gene has CDR1 SGHVS and CDR2 FNYEAQ. V was trimmed by 7 bases and J by 7 bases, leaving 20 bases between them. The CDR3 is 15 residues long. The CDR3 is CASTPARGPKNEQFF. The CDR3 DNA is TGTGCCAGCACCCCAGCGCGCGGCCCCAAGAATGAGCAGTTCTTC.

In its sample, this clonotype was seen many times. One junction end does not reproduce the germline sequence, and a read error may be involved. The chain links TRBV7-2 to TRBJ2-1; tentative D call: TRBD1 (6 bases). This CDR3 contains 12 residues. Germline lookup yields CDR1 SGHTA and CDR2 FQGNSA. Written as DNA, the CDR3 is TGTGCCAGCAGAGCAGCCGGCGGTGGCAGGGGCTTC. It specifies CASRAAGGGRGF. Full variable domain (outside the CDR3, taken from reference TRBV7-2 and TRBJ2-1): GAGVSQSPSNKVTEKGKDVELRCDPISGHTALYWYRQSLGQGLEFLIYFQGNSAPDKSGLPSDRFSAERTGGSVSTLTIQRTQQEDSAVYLCASRAAGGGRGFGPGTRLTVL.

This clonotype was detected ten times or more. The chain uses TRBV5-1 and TRBJ2-3; D may be TRBD1 (6 bases). CDR3 size: 15 residues. CDR1 is SGHRS and CDR2 is YFSETQ in the germline V gene. V dropped 3 bases and J dropped 2 bases, with 13 bases sitting between them. This chain's CDR3 is CASSSLTGDTDTQYF. For the CDR3, the DNA is TGCGCCAGCAGCTCGCTGACAGGCGACACAGATACGCAGTATTTT.

This clonotype has at least ten counts. CDR3 loop: CASSGQGAGQPQHF. Written as DNA, the CDR3 is TGTGCCAGCAGCGGACAGGGGGCAGGACAGCCCCAGCATTTT. The chain is built from TRBV7-2 and TRBJ1-5; 11 bases are shared with TRBD1. Germline V gene sequence: CDR1 SGHTA, CDR2 FQGNSA. J was trimmed by 7 bases and V by 5 bases; bases with no gene match: 4. The CDR3 runs 14 residues.

V usage is TRBV5-1 and J usage is TRBJ1-2; D remains ambiguous. V was cut by 4 bases and J by 2 bases, with 15 bases left in between. Per the germline V gene, CDR1 is SGHRS and CDR2 is YFSETQ. The CDR3 is 15 amino acids. The CDR3 bases are TGCGCCAGCAGCACGGGCAGCTCCAAAAACTATGGCTACACCTTC. This encodes CASSTGSSKNYGYTF.